These 11 T cell receptor beta chains came from one sample sequenced in a study of OX40 agonist ivuxolimab in advanced cancers. Sequencing was performed with immunoSEQ multiplex PCR; in TCRdb, only in-frame clones are kept and a portion is missing. Counted here are 80,000 to 100,000 clones, around 88% occurring once; the ten biggest clones make up 0.4% to 0.65%. Here the sequenced sample was CD4+ or CD8+ T cells sorted from blood, taken in a trial of the OX40 agonist ivuxolimab. These receptors came from an adult with an advanced solid tumor such as melanoma, head and neck, liver or kidney cancer.

J is TRBJ2-7 and V is TRBV2; D is perhaps TRBD1 (5 bases). Deletions cut 6 bases from V and 5 bases from J, with 17 bases between. This CDR3 has 14 amino acids. CDR1 SNHLY and CDR2 FYNNEI come from the germline V gene. The CDR3 DNA reads TGTGCCAGCAGGACAGACCCGGCTGTCAACGAGCAGTACTTC. It yields the protein CASRTDPAVNEQYF.

This chain joins TRBV11-2 and TRBJ1-6; D may be TRBD1 (5 bases). The V gene's germline CDR1 is SGHAT and CDR2 FQNNGV. CDR3 size: 18 residues. V dropped 5 bases and J dropped 0 bases, with 17 bases sitting between them. The CDR3 protein is CASSRNRGVSSYNSPLHF. The CDR3 region has the DNA TGTGCCAGCAGCCGTAATAGGGGAGTGAGCTCCTATAATTCACCCCTCCACTTT. The variable domain in full, completed from reference TRBV11-2 and TRBJ1-6, reads EAGVAQSPRYKIIEKRQSVAFWCNPISGHATLYWYQQILGQGPKLLIQFQNNGVVDDSQLPKDRFSAERLKGVDSTLKIQPAKLEDSAVYLCASSRNRGVSSYNSPLHFGNGTRLTVT.

This chain connects TRBV5-4 to TRBJ2-5; TRBD1 agrees at 7 bases. Germline V lookup: CDR1 SGHNT, CDR2 YYREEE (reference sequence). Trimming took 5 bases from V and 2 from J; bases not matched to a gene: 6. The CDR3 is 14 residues long. The CDR3 DNA sequence: TGTGCCAGCAGACCAGACAGGGCTCAAGAGACCCAGTACTTC. The encoded protein is CASRPDRAQETQYF.

The chain employs TRBV6-5 and TRBJ2-1; D is unresolved. CDR1 MNHEY and CDR2 SVGAGI come from the germline V gene. V gave up 4 bases and J gave up 3 bases, with 10 bases separating them. There are 14 residues in the CDR3. DNA of the CDR3: TGTGCCAGCAGTTTCAGACTTGACTACAATGAGCAGTTCTTC. Residues: CASSFRLDYNEQFF.

The chain employs TRBV9 and TRBJ1-2; a possible D gene is TRBD1 (5 bases). V was shortened by 3 bases and J by 4 bases, with 13 bases between the two germline ends. Germline CDR1 is SGDLS and CDR2 is YYNGEE. The CDR3 has 14 amino acids. The DNA of the CDR3 is TGTGCCAGCAGCGCCACAGTTGGGGGCTATGGCTACACCTTC. Translation: CASSATVGGYGYTF.

This clone was recorded only once. The chain has TRBV4-3 and TRBJ2-5; D might be TRBD1 or TRBD2, each matching 6 bases. The V end lost 0 bases, the J end lost 9 bases, and 17 bases lay between the germline ends. CDR1 and CDR2 (germline): LGHNA, YSLEER. This CDR3 spans 15 amino acids. CDR3 protein: CASSQDLSRGAPQYF. The CDR3 DNA reads as TGCGCCAGCAGCCAAGATCTTTCGAGGGGGGCGCCCCAGTACTTC.

This clone was observed a single time. This chain uses TRBV5-1 with TRBJ2-7; D not resolved. V lost 3 bases and J 0 bases, leaving 10 bases between the germline ends. The V gene's germline CDR1 is SGHRS and CDR2 YFSETQ. This CDR3 contains 14 residues. The CDR3: CASSWSPPSYEQYF. CDR3 in DNA: TGCGCCAGCAGCTGGAGTCCTCCCTCCTACGAGCAGTACTTC. Full variable domain (outside the CDR3, taken from reference TRBV5-1 and TRBJ2-7): KAGVTQTPRYLIKTRGQQVTLSCSPISGHRSVSWYQQTPGQGLQFLFEYFSETQRNKGNFPGRFSGRQFSNSRSEMNVSTLELGDSALYLCASSWSPPSYEQYFGPGTRLTVT.

The chain uses TRBV5-1 and TRBJ1-2; 7 bases match TRBD1. Germline V gene sequence: CDR1 SGHRS, CDR2 YFSETQ. V gave up 4 bases and J gave up 8 bases; unmatched junction bases: 11. CDR3 length equals 14 residues. As DNA, the CDR3 is TGCGCCAGCAGCCGTAGCGGGACAGAGCCCGGCTACACCTTC. Protein: CASSRSGTEPGYTF. Supplemented by reference TRBV5-1 and TRBJ1-2, the full variable domain reads KAGVTQTPRYLIKTRGQQVTLSCSPISGHRSVSWYQQTPGQGLQFLFEYFSETQRNKGNFPGRFSGRQFSNSRSEMNVSTLELGDSALYLCASSRSGTEPGYTFGSGTRLTVV.

This chain uses TRBV2 with TRBJ1-1; 7 bases match TRBD1. Unmatched junction bases numbered 4, after V lost 2 bases and J lost 1 base. Per the germline V gene, CDR1 is SNHLY and CDR2 is FYNNEI. The CDR3 spans 15 residues. The CDR3, as DNA: TGTGCCAGCAGTGAAACAGGGGTGCCGAACACTGAAGCTTTCTTT. This gives the protein CASSETGVPNTEAFF.

The chain has TRBV10-3 and TRBJ1-1; 7 bases are shared with TRBD1. The germline V gene has CDR1 ENHRY and CDR2 SYGVKD. This CDR3 comprises 14 residues. Trimming at V came to 9 bases and at J to 7 bases, leaving 14 bases not matched to a gene. CDR3 region: CAILQDRSFGEAFF. CDR3 in DNA: TGTGCCATACTTCAGGACAGGTCGTTTGGTGAAGCTTTCTTT.

The chain has TRBV5-4 and TRBJ1-2; D is possibly TRBD1 (5 bases). Trimming took off 2 bases at V and 8 bases at J, with 10 bases between the two ends. Germline V gene data show CDR1 as SGHNT and CDR2 as YYREEE (reference sequence). The CDR3 is made up of 12 amino acids. This CDR3 reads CASSFQGGGYTF. Written as DNA, the CDR3 is TGTGCCAGCAGCTTCCAGGGAGGAGGCTACACCTTC.